Following are 9 T cell receptor beta chains from one sample sequenced in a study of cytomegalovirus exposure and HLA in healthy donors. It was with 60 Vbeta and 13 Jbeta primers that the PCR ran. The repertoire was sequenced with immunoSEQ multiplex PCR; TCRdb's copy has only in-frame clones and lacks some. The table lists approximately 130,000 clones, about 9.4% of them singletons. The sample comprised PBMCs. The source is a woman in her thirties or forties in good health and CMV-seropositive.

The chain links TRBV6-1 to TRBJ2-3, with D tentatively TRBD2 (6 bases). Germline CDR1 is MNHNS and CDR2 is SASEGT. This CDR3 region has 14 residues. The V end was cut by 5 bases, the J end by 2 bases, with 11 bases between. CDR3 residues: CASSIGTHTDTQYF. Here the CDR3 DNA reads TGTGCCAGCAGTATCGGGACTCACACAGATACGCAGTATTTT.

The chain recombines TRBV6-1 with TRBJ2-7; TRBD2 is a possible D gene (6 bases). Per germline, CDR1 MNHNS and CDR2 SASEGT. V lost 3 bases and J 4 bases, leaving 16 bases between the germline ends. The CDR3 sequence is 15 residues long. In DNA form, the CDR3 reads TGTGCCAGCAGTGAGGAGGGACTTTCATATTACGAGCAGTACTTC. Residues: CASSEEGLSYYEQYF.

The chain employs TRBV5-1 and TRBJ1-4; weak D call: TRBD1 (5 bases). This CDR3 is 14 amino acids long. Germline V gives CDR1 SGHRS, CDR2 YFSETQ. With 0 bases removed from V and 8 bases from J, the gap between germline ends came to 11 bases. The CDR3 DNA reads TGCGCCAGCAGCTTGGGAAATAGGGGAGAAAAACTGTTTTTT. Its protein is CASSLGNRGEKLFF.

The gene calls are TRBV27 and TRBJ2-7, with a possible D match to TRBD2 (7 bases). V dropped 10 bases and J dropped 2 bases, with 18 bases sitting between them. This CDR3 is 14 amino acids long. CDR1 and CDR2 (germline): MNHEY, SMNVEV (reference sequence). CDR3 residues: CATAEGGRPYEQYF. The CDR3 region has the DNA TGTGCCACCGCAGAGGGGGGGAGACCCTACGAGCAGTACTTC.

The V gene is TRBV7-9, the J gene TRBJ1-3; D not certain. V was shortened by 5 bases and J by 6 bases, with 23 bases between the two germline ends. CDR3 length: 17 residues. In germline, CDR1 is SEHNR, CDR2 FQNEAQ (reference sequence). The CDR3 reads CASSPTVGRKKENTIYF. CDR3 nucleotides: TGTGCCAGCAGCCCAACAGTCGGCAGGAAAAAGGAAAACACCATATATTTT.

This clone was found a few times. V and J are TRBV27 and TRBJ1-1; D remains ambiguous. The ends were cut back, 6 bases at V and 5 bases at J, with 10 bases in the middle. CDR3 length: 12 amino acids. Germline-derived CDR1 and CDR2 are MNHEY and SMNVEV (reference sequence). The CDR3, as DNA: TGTGCCAGCAGGGCCCGGGAAACTGAAGCTTTCTTT. Encoded protein: CASRARETEAFF.

This sequence joins TRBV4-2 and TRBJ2-1; 10 bases agree with TRBD2. This CDR3 region has 17 residues. CDR1 and CDR2 from the germline V gene are LGHNA and YNFKEQ. Trimming removed 0 bases from V and 9 bases from J; junction bases left unmatched: 11. CDR3 bases: TGTGCCAGCAGCCAAGATCAACAGCGGGGGGGGGTTACTGAGCAGTTCTTC. Amino acids: CASSQDQQRGGVTEQFF.

This clone was detected a few times. The chain employs TRBV27 and TRBJ2-3, with TRBD2 identical over 11 bases. The CDR3 is 19 amino acids. With 0 bases clipped from V and 3 bases from J, the junction kept 11 bases outside the gene matches. Germline V gene data show CDR1 as MNHEY and CDR2 as SMNVEV (reference sequence). This CDR3 reads CASSLSGWVAGGQTDTQYF. CDR3 DNA sequence: TGTGCCAGCAGTTTATCCGGATGGGTAGCGGGGGGGCAAACAGATACGCAGTATTTT.

This clone showed up just a few times. The CDR3 here is CASRTGVSGNTIYF. CDR3 sequence (DNA): TGTGCCAGCAGGACAGGGGTCTCTGGAAACACCATATATTTT. The rearrangement uses TRBV6-5 and TRBJ1-3; TRBD1 matches 8 bases. Germline values: CDR1 MNHEY, CDR2 SVGAGI. The CDR3 loop spans 14 amino acids. Trimming removed 6 bases from V and 0 bases from J; junction bases left unmatched: 1.